Below, 11 T cell receptor beta chains from the same sample are listed, as sequenced in a study of a mutant IDH1 vaccine in newly diagnosed glioma. Their recognized antigens are unknown. TCRdb keeps only in-frame clones here, not all; method: immunoSEQ multiplex PCR. The data show under 85,000 clones, approximately 85% seen once. Time point of the sample: week 23, last vaccination. All doses held 300 ug of mutant IDH1 20-mer peptide, with topical imiquimod. Sequences were derived from PBMCs, sampled from a glioma patient whose treatment included an IDH1 peptide vaccine. These receptors were taken from a woman aged 45 to 65 with glioma.

This clone was detected a few times. The J gene is TRBJ2-1, the V gene TRBV28; 11 nucleotides match TRBD2. Germline assignment: CDR1 MDHEN and CDR2 SYDVKM. V was pared by 10 bases and J by 4 bases, with 3 bases of the junction left unmatched. The CDR3 runs to 13 residues. The CDR3 bases are TGTGCCACCCGACTAGCGGGATACAATGAGCAGTTCTTC. Residues: CATRLAGYNEQFF.

CDR3 in amino acids: CASSQVLAGGAYNEQFF. As DNA, the CDR3 is TGCGCCAGCAGCCAAGTCTTAGCGGGAGGAGCCTACAATGAGCAGTTCTTC. V usage is TRBV4-1 and J usage is TRBJ2-1, with 10 positions matching TRBD2. The CDR3 totals 17 residues. CDR1 is MGHRA and CDR2 is YSYEKL in the germline V gene. Trimming removed 1 base from V and 2 bases from J; junction bases left unmatched: 5.

This clone has more than one count but fewer than ten. The chain couples TRBV2 to TRBJ2-4, with D unresolved. Trimming stripped 7 bases from V and 5 bases from J, with 3 bases between. CDR1 is SNHLY and CDR2 is FYNNEI in the germline V gene. This CDR3 is built from 10 residues. Here the CDR3 DNA reads TGTGCCAGCAAGCAAAACATTCAGTACTTC. This translates into CASKQNIQYF.

The V gene is TRBV10-3, the J gene TRBJ2-1; 12 positions agree with TRBD1. The CDR3 runs to 16 residues. V lost 6 bases, J lost 5 bases, and 8 bases stayed unmatched. The germline V gene encodes CDR1 ENHRY and CDR2 SYGVKD. The CDR3 loop is CAIRNWGQGADNEQFF. The CDR3 nucleotides read TGTGCCATCAGAAACTGGGGACAGGGGGCTGACAATGAGCAGTTCTTC.

The chain joins TRBV5-1 to TRBJ2-7; D perhaps matches TRBD1 (6 bases). Germline-derived CDR1 and CDR2 are SGHRS and YFSETQ. V lost 5 bases, J lost 6 bases, and 18 bases lay in between. The CDR3 contains 14 residues. DNA for the CDR3: TGCGCCAGCAGTCCAACTACAGGGTCAGGCGAGCAGTACTTC. Translation: CASSPTTGSGEQYF.

The chain couples TRBV7-2 to TRBJ2-2; D is perhaps TRBD1 or TRBD2 (6 bases each). CDR1 and CDR2 (germline): SGHTA, FQGNSA. This CDR3 spans 17 amino acids. V was pared by 0 bases and J by 6 bases, with 17 bases between. CDR3 DNA: TGTGCCAGCAGCTTAGCGCTACCGGGGGCGTCATCCGGGGAGCTGTTTTTT. Translation gives CASSLALPGASSGELFF.

The CDR3 DNA sequence: TGCGCCAGCAGTGAGTCTGGGGTCGGGGAGCTGTTTTTT. Translating gives CASSESGVGELFF. This chain connects TRBV10-1 to TRBJ2-2; unclear D gene. In germline, CDR1 is WNHNN, CDR2 SYGVQD (reference sequence). The V end lost 0 bases, the J end lost 7 bases, and 6 bases lay between the germline ends. This CDR3 is built from 13 residues.

The rearrangement joins TRBV10-1 to TRBJ2-2; D is ambiguous. Trimming left V 0 bases short and J 2 bases short, with 7 bases between. The CDR3 is 15 amino acids. Germline CDR1 and CDR2: WNHNN and SYGVQD (reference sequence). CDR3 protein: CASSESAANTGELFF. CDR3 in DNA: TGCGCCAGCAGTGAGTCGGCGGCCAACACCGGGGAGCTGTTTTTT.

In this sample, this clone turned up once. This chain links TRBV19 with TRBJ1-5; D possibly corresponds to TRBD1 (6 bases). The length of the CDR3 is 13 residues. Germline V gene lookup returns CDR1 LNHDA and CDR2 SQIVND (reference sequence). Trimming shortened V by 8 bases and J by 9 bases, and 17 bases separated the two germline ends. The CDR3 reads CASSAGGALPQHF. CDR3 nucleotides: TGTGCCAGTTCCGCCGGGGGGGCCCTGCCCCAGCATTTT.

The V and J genes are TRBV5-4 and TRBJ2-3; TRBD2 agrees at 9 bases. This CDR3 contains 15 residues. J was trimmed by 5 bases and V by 4 bases; bases with no gene match: 8. Germline V CDR1 and CDR2: SGHNT, YYREEE (reference sequence). Here the CDR3 DNA reads TGTGCCAGCAGCCCCCTGCCTAGCGGGAAAGATACGCAGTATTTT. As protein: CASSPLPSGKDTQYF. Full variable domain (remainder filled in from reference TRBV5-4 and TRBJ2-3): ETGVTQSPTHLIKTRGQQVTLRCSSQSGHNTVSWYQQALGQGPQFIFQYYREEENGRGNFPPRFSGLQFPNYSSELNVNALELDDSALYLCASSPLPSGKDTQYFGPGTRLTVL.

This chain connects TRBV9 to TRBJ2-1; no clear D. In germline, CDR1 is SGDLS, CDR2 YYNGEE. The CDR3 loop spans 15 amino acids. V was clipped by 3 bases and J by 6 bases, with 16 bases between them. For the CDR3, the DNA is TGTGCCAGCAGCGCCCTTAGAGGTCAGATCAATGAGCAGTTCTTC. Its protein is CASSALRGQINEQFF.